Below are 17 T cell receptor beta chains sequenced from a single sample in a study of blood T cells in healthy people across ages. For the second PCR, which ran for about 7 to 11 cycles, a sample-barcoded 5' primer and a J-beta primer mix were used. TCRdb reprocessed the 5' RACE reads with MiXCR, giving one entry per CDR3 protein. Among fewer than 1,200,000 distinct CDR3 sequences listed, approximately 25% were seen once. This sample was also put to use in a study of T cells of mothers and their children.

Material: blood. The receptors originated from a girl aged 2 to 9 in good health.

V usage is TRBV6-6 and J usage is TRBJ1-1; 11 bases map to TRBD1. The CDR3 has 18 amino acids. CDR1 is MNHNY and CDR2 is SVGAGI in the germline V gene (reference sequence). Trimming cost V 7 bases and J 5 bases; bases outside gene matches: 18. CDR3 loop: CASTLGPTRTGGRTEAFF. For the CDR3, the DNA is TGTGCCAGCACCCTAGGGCCCACCCGGACAGGGGGCAGGACTGAAGCTTTCTTT.

This clonotype was seen a few times. V is TRBV29-1 and J is TRBJ2-7; either TRBD1 or TRBD2 may supply D (5 bases each). The CDR3 sequence is 13 residues long. Germline CDR1 reads SQVTM; CDR2 reads ANQGSEA. V gave up 3 bases and J gave up 6 bases, with 15 bases separating them. CDR3 residues: CSVEGREWGEQYF. CDR3 bases: TGCAGCGTTGAGGGCAGGGAGTGGGGCGAGCAGTACTTC.

V gene TRBV7-8 combines with J gene TRBJ1-2; 7 positions match TRBD1. Germline-derived CDR1 and CDR2 are SGHVS and FQNEAQ. After removal of 4 bases from V and 4 bases from J, the junction contained 9 bases not matched to a gene. The CDR3 has 15 residues. CDR3 DNA: TGTGCCAGCAGCTCCCTTCCGGGACAGTTCTATGGCTACACCTTC. As protein: CASSSLPGQFYGYTF.

The gene calls are TRBV4-3 and TRBJ1-1; D remains ambiguous. In germline, CDR1 is LGHNA, CDR2 YSLEER. Trimming took off 0 bases at V and 5 bases at J, with 10 bases between the two ends. This CDR3 spans 14 amino acids. DNA of the CDR3: TGCGCCAGCAGCCAAGAGGTCTTCCTGACTGAAGCTTTCTTT. Residues: CASSQEVFLTEAFF.

This chain connects TRBV7-2 to TRBJ2-3, with D possibly called TRBD1 or TRBD2 (6 bases each). Trimming left V 2 bases short and J 9 bases short, with 18 bases between. Germline lookup yields CDR1 SGHTA and CDR2 FQGNSA. CDR3 length: 15 amino acids. The CDR3 reads CASSLLAGPQGTQYF. The DNA of the CDR3 is TGTGCCAGCAGCTTACTTGCGGGACCTCAGGGGACGCAGTATTTT.

The chain combines TRBV20-1 with TRBJ2-7; 8 bases agree with TRBD2. Germline V gene lookup returns CDR1 DFQATT and CDR2 SNEGSKA (reference sequence). This CDR3 has 14 residues. Unmatched junction bases numbered 12, after V lost 5 bases and J lost 6 bases. CDR3 DNA sequence: TGCAGTGCTCCCCTTACGGGAGGGCCGGCCGAGCAGTACTTC. As protein: CSAPLTGGPAEQYF.

The chain joins TRBV7-9 to TRBJ1-2, with D unclear. There are 14 residues in the CDR3. Germline V CDR1 and CDR2: SEHNR, FQNEAQ (reference sequence). Trimming took off 3 bases at V and 9 bases at J, with 17 bases between the two ends. The CDR3 nucleotides read TGTGCCAGCAGCTTCACGGCGGTCACTTGGAGCTACACCTTC. Translating gives CASSFTAVTWSYTF.

The chain has TRBV6-1 and TRBJ2-1; 10 positions match TRBD1. The J call could be wrong; TRBJ2-5 is a better fit for the DNA end. This CDR3 has 16 residues. Germline CDR1 reads MNHNS; CDR2 reads SASEGT. CDR3 nucleotides: TGTGCCAGCAGTCATACCTTCGGGACAGGGGAAGAGACCCAGTACTTC. Protein product: CASSHTFGTGEETQYF.

Only a few counts were recorded for this clonotype. The CDR3: CASSFLSGTGGEGYTF. The CDR3 bases are TGTGCCAGCAGTTTCCTATCCGGGACAGGGGGGGAAGGCTACACCTTC. The rearrangement joins TRBV12-3 or TRBV12-4 to TRBJ1-2; 11 bases align to TRBD1. V was clipped by 3 bases and J by 8 bases; unmatched bases: 11. The length of the CDR3 is 16 residues.

The rearrangement links TRBV12-3 or TRBV12-4 to TRBJ2-5, with TRBD2 matching over 9 bases. The CDR3 is made up of 14 amino acids. V lost 5 bases, J lost 3 bases, and 4 bases stayed unmatched. CDR3 protein: CASSTGLAKETQYF. The CDR3 DNA reads as TGTGCCAGCAGTACTGGACTAGCGAAAGAGACCCAGTACTTC.

This sequence joins TRBV27 and TRBJ1-1; 7 nucleotides agree with TRBD1. The CDR3 is made up of 16 amino acids. CDR1 MNHEY and CDR2 SMNVEV come from the germline V gene (reference sequence). The V and J ends lost 5 bases and 1 base, in that order; junction bases with no gene match: 10. In DNA form, the CDR3 reads TGTGCCAGCAGTCCTTGGACAGGAGGGTCGAACACTGAAGCTTTCTTT. Protein product: CASSPWTGGSNTEAFF.

This clonotype appeared a few times. The rearrangement uses TRBV4-1 and TRBJ2-5, with D uncertain. V lost 3 bases to trimming and J lost 4 bases, with 9 bases between them. This CDR3 has 13 amino acids. Germline V gene sequence: CDR1 MGHRA, CDR2 YSYEKL. The CDR3 protein is CASSQADGETQYF. CDR3 coding DNA: TGCGCCAGCAGCCAGGCCGACGGAGAGACCCAGTACTTC.

V usage is TRBV11-2 and J usage is TRBJ2-3; 15 nucleotides align to TRBD2. The CDR3 is 16 amino acids. V lost 7 bases and J lost 4; bases outside the gene matches: 6. Germline CDR1 is SGHAT and CDR2 is FQNNGV. The CDR3 protein is CASNQGLAGGADTQYF. Written as DNA, the CDR3 is TGTGCCAGCAACCAGGGACTAGCGGGAGGAGCAGATACGCAGTATTTT.

CDR3: CSVEEWRGPGANVLTF. In nucleotides, the CDR3 is TGCAGCGTTGAAGAATGGAGGGGGCCTGGGGCCAACGTCCTGACTTTC. V gene TRBV29-1 combines with J gene TRBJ2-6; possible D gene TRBD1, 7 bases. The CDR3 consists of 16 residues. Per the germline V gene, CDR1 is SQVTM and CDR2 is ANQGSEA. V gave up 0 bases and J gave up 2 bases, with 11 bases separating them.

This clonotype was seen more than once but under ten times. This CDR3 reads CATSSRGGNTIYF. CDR3 DNA sequence: TGTGCCACCAGCAGCCGGGGGGGAAACACCATATATTTT. V usage is TRBV15 and J usage is TRBJ1-3, with a possible D match to TRBD1 (5 bases). In germline, CDR1 is LNHNV, CDR2 YYDKDF (reference sequence). There are 13 residues in the CDR3. Trimming removed 3 bases from V and 4 bases from J, with 7 bases in between.

The chain employs TRBV6-5 and TRBJ1-6; 7 bases fit TRBD1. With 2 bases clipped from V and 7 bases from J, the junction kept 5 bases outside the gene matches. This CDR3 comprises 15 residues. Germline CDR1 reads MNHEY; CDR2 reads SVGAGI. In DNA, the CDR3 is TGTGCCAGCAGTTACAAGGGGGCAGCGAATTCACCCCTCCACTTT. Translated: CASSYKGAANSPLHF.

DNA of the CDR3: TGCAGTGCTAGATCGTCTATGCTGAGCTCCTACAATGAGCAGTTCTTC. Translated: CSARSSMLSSYNEQFF. The chain is built from TRBV20-1 and TRBJ2-1; D call uncertain. The V end lost 2 bases, the J end lost 0 bases, and 14 bases lay between the germline ends. This CDR3 region has 16 residues. CDR1 DFQATT and CDR2 SNEGSKA come from the germline V gene (reference sequence).